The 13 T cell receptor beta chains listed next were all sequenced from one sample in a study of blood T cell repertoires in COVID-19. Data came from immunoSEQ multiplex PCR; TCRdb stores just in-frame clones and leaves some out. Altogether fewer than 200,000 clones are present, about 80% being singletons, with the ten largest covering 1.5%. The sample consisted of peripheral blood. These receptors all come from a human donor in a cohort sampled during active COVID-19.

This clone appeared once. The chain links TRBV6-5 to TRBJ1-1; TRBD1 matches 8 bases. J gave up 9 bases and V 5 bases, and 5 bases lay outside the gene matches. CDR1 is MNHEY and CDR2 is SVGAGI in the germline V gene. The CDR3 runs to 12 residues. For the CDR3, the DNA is TGTGCCAGCAGTATCGGGACAGGCAAAGCTTTCTTT. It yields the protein CASSIGTGKAFF.

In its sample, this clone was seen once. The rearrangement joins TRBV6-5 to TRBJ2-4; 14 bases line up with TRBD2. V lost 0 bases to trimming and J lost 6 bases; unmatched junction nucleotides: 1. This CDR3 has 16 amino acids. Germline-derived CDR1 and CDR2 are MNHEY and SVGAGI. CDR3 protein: CASSYSGLAGGNIQYF. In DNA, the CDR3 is TGTGCCAGCAGTTACTCCGGACTAGCGGGAGGAAACATTCAGTACTTC.

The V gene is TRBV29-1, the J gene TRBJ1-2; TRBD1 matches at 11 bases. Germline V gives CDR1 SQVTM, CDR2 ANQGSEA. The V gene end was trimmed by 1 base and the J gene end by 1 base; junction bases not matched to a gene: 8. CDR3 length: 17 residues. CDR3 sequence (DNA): TGCAGCGTTGAAGCGCCCGGGACAGGGGGGGGTAACTATGGCTACACCTTC. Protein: CSVEAPGTGGGNYGYTF.

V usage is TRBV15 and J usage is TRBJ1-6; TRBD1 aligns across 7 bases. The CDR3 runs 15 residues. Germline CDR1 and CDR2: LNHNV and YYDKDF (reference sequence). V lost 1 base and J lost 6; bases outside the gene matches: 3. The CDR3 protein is CATSRGDSINSPLHF. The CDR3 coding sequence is TGTGCCACCAGCAGAGGGGACAGTATTAATTCACCCCTCCACTTT.

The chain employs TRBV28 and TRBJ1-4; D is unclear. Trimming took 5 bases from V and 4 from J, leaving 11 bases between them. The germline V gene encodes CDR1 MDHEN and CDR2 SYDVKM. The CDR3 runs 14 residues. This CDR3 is CASSLSSGNEKLFF. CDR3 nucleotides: TGTGCCAGCAGTCTTAGTAGCGGTAATGAAAAACTGTTTTTT.

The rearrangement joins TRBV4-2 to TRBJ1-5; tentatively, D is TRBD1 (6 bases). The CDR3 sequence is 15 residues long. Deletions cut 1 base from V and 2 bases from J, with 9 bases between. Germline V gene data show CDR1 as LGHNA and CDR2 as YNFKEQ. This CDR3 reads CASSQGGPGNQPQHF. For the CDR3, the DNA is TGTGCCAGCAGCCAAGGGGGGCCGGGCAATCAGCCCCAGCATTTT.

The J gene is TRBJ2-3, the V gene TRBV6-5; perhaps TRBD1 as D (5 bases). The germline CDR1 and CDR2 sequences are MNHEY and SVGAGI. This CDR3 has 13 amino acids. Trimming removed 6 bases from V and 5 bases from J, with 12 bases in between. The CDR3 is CASRPWTLDTQYF. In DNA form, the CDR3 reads TGTGCCAGCAGACCCTGGACACTAGATACGCAGTATTTT.

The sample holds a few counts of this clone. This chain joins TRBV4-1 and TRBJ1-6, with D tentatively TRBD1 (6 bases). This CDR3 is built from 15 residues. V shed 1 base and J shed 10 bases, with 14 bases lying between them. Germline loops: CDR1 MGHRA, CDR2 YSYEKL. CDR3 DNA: TGCGCCAGCAGCCAAGCTAGAGACAGGAAATCACCCCTCCACTTT. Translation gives CASSQARDRKSPLHF.

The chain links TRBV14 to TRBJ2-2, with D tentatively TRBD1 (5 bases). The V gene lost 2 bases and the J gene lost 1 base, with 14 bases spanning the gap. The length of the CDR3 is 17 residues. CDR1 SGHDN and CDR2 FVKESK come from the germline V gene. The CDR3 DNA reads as TGTGCCAGCAGCCAACATCAGGGCTGGGGGAACACCGGGGAGCTGTTTTTT. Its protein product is CASSQHQGWGNTGELFF. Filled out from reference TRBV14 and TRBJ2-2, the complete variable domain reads EAGVTQFPSHSVIEKGQTVTLRCDPISGHDNLYWYRRVMGKEIKFLLHFVKESKQDESGMPNNRFLAERTGGTYSTLKVQPAELEDSGVYFCASSQHQGWGNTGELFFGEGSRLTVL.

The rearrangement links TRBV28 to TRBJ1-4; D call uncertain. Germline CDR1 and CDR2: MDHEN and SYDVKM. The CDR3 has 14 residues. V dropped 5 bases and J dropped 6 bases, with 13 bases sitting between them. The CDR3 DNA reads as TGTGCCAGCAGTCCCGGGGATCAGGATGAAAAACTGTTTTTT. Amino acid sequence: CASSPGDQDEKLFF.

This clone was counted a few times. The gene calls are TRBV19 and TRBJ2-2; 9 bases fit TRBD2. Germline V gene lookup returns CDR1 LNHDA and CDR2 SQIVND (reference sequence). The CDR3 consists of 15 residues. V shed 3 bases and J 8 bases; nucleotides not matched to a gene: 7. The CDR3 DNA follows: TGTGCCAGTAGTATCCTAGCGGGAAGACGAGGGGAGCTGTTTTTT. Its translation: CASSILAGRRGELFF.

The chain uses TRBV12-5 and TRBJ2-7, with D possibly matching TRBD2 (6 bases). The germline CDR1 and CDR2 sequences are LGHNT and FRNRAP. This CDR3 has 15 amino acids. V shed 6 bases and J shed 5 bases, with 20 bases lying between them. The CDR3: CASGGGRGSPHEQYF. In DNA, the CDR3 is TGTGCTAGTGGGGGCGGGCGGGGATCTCCTCACGAGCAGTACTTC.

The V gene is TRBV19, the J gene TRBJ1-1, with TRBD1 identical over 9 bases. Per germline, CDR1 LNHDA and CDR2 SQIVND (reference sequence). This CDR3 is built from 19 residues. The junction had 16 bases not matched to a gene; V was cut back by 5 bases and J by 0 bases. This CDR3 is CASSPRDRAIFSMNTEAFF. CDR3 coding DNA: TGTGCCAGTAGTCCCCGGGACAGGGCAATTTTTAGCATGAACACTGAAGCTTTCTTT. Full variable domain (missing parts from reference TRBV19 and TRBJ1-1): DGGITQSPKYLFRKEGQNVTLSCEQNLNHDAMYWYRQDPGQGLRLIYYSQIVNDFQKGDIAEGYSVSREKKESFPLTVTSAQKNPTAFYLCASSPRDRAIFSMNTEAFFGQGTRLTVV.